This T cell receptor (beta chain) originates from a study of OX40 agonist ivuxolimab in advanced cancers. Study-level background: Every 2 weeks, patients got intravenous ivuxolimab at one of six dose levels (0.01-10 mg/kg). Prior anti-PD-1, anti-PD-L1 or anti-CTLA-4 therapy was allowed; about 39% had some.

No patient had autoimmune disease or received systemic immunosuppression. The CDR3 consists of 18 residues. Germline V gene data show CDR1 as MRHNA and CDR2 as SNTAGT. Trimming at V came to 3 bases and at J to 3 bases, leaving 11 bases not matched to a gene. The repertoire was sequenced with immunoSEQ multiplex PCR; TCRdb's copy has only in-frame clones and lacks some. The table has around 100,000 clones, around 87% seen once; the top ten hold about 1.5%. Findings of the study overall: CD4+ and CD8+ blood T cells expanded clonally by week 6 at 0.1 to 3.0 mg/kg.

Points on this clone: Its specificity is not known.

This specimen was CD4+ or CD8+ T cells sorted from blood, taken in a trial of the OX40 agonist ivuxolimab. The sequence came from an adult with an advanced solid tumor such as melanoma, head and neck, liver or kidney cancer. The V call is TRBV6-4, the J call TRBJ2-3, with 11 bases that match TRBD2. The CDR3 loop is CASSDGTSGGPRTDTQYF. In DNA form, the CDR3 reads TGTGCCAGCAGTGATGGAACTAGCGGGGGCCCGAGGACAGATACGCAGTATTTT.